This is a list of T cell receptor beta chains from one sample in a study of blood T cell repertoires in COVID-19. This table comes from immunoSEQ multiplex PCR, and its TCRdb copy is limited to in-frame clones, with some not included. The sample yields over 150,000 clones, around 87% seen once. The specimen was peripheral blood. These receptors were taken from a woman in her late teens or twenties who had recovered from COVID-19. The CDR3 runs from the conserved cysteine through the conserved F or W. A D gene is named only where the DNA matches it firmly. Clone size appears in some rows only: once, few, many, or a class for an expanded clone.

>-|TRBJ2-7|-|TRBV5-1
TGCGCCAGCAGCTTGGTAGGCGGGGTCTCCTACGAGCAGTACTTC
CASSLVGGVSYEQYF
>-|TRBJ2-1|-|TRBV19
TGTGCCAGTAGCACAGGGTGGAGTGAGCAGTTCTTC
CASSTGWSEQFF
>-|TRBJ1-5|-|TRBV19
TGTGCCAGTAGTCATCAGGGAGGCGGTCAGCCCCAGCATTTT
CASSHQGGGQPQHF
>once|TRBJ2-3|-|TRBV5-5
TGTGCCAGCAGCCCACGGGGACATAGCACAGATACGCAGTATTTT
CASSPRGHSTDTQYF
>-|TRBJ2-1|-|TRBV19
TGTGCCAGTAGTCCCCCCCGAGGGAACGGAAACAATGAGCAGTTCTTC
CASSPPRGNGNNEQFF
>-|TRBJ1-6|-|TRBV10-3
TGTGCCATCAGTAACAGGCCGGCAAGCTCCTATAATTCACCCCTCCACTTT
CAISNRPASSYNSPLHF
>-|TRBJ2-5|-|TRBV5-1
TGCGCCAGCAGGCGTACAGGGTCTGGCCAAGAGACCCAGTACTTC
CASRRTGSGQETQYF
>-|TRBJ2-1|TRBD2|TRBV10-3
TGTGCCATCAGTGATCCCAGCGGGGGAGCCGGTGAGCAGTTCTTC
CAISDPSGGAGEQFF
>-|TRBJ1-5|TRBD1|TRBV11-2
TGTGCCAGCAGCATCGGGACAGGGGGTAATCAGCCCCAGCATTTT
CASSIGTGGNQPQHF
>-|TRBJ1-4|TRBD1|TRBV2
TGTGCCTCCAGGGGGCGGAGAAGGAAACTGTTTTTT
CASRGRRRKLFF
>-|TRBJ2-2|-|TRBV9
TGTGCCAGCGTGAGGGCCGGGGTCGGGGAGCTGTTTTTT
CASVRAGVGELFF
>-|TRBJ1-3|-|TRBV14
TGTGCCAGCAGCCGACGGCAGGGATACTCTGGAAACACCATATATTTT
CASSRRQGYSGNTIYF